This T cell receptor (beta chain) was documented in a study of blood T cell repertoires in COVID-19. Looking at the study overall: Whether acute or convalescent, the COVID-19 samples came from the United States, Italy and Spain. Sources were T cells, B-cell-depleted T cells, or PBMCs; the material itself was cDNA or gDNA.

This clone was seen just once. The CDR3 runs 14 residues. Germline loops: CDR1 SQVTM, CDR2 ANQGSEA. The V end lost 1 base, the J end lost 8 bases, and 14 bases lay between the germline ends. Per the authors' pipeline: Reference gene primer amplification gave nucleated cell count estimates. The data were produced by immunoSEQ multiplex PCR, yet TCRdb's version contains in-frame clones alone and is incomplete. The V and J calls and clone size were taken over from that table, and D and trimming were inferred from the DNA. The table records fewer than 90,000 clones, approximately 90% of them present only once.

Sequenced: peripheral blood. This chain joins TRBV29-1 and TRBJ1-4; D is possibly TRBD1 (5 bases). The source of this sequence is a male donor with acute or convalescent COVID-19. This chain's CDR3 is CSVEGGGEWEKLFF. DNA of the CDR3: TGCAGCGTTGAAGGGGGGGGTGAATGGGAAAAACTGTTTTTT.